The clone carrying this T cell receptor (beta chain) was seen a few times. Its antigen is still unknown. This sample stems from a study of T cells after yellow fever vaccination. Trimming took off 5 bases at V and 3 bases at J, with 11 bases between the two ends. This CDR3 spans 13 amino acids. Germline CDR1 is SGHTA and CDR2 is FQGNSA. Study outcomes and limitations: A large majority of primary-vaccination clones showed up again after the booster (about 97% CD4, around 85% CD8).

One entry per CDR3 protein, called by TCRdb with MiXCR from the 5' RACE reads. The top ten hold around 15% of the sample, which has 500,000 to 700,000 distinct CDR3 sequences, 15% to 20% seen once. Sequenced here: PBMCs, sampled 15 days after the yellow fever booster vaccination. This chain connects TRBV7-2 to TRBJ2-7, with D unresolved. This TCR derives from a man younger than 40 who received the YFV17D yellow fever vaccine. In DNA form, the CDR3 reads TGTGCCAGCAGCACCGGACCCGACTACGAGCAGTACTTC. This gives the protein CASSTGPDYEQYF.